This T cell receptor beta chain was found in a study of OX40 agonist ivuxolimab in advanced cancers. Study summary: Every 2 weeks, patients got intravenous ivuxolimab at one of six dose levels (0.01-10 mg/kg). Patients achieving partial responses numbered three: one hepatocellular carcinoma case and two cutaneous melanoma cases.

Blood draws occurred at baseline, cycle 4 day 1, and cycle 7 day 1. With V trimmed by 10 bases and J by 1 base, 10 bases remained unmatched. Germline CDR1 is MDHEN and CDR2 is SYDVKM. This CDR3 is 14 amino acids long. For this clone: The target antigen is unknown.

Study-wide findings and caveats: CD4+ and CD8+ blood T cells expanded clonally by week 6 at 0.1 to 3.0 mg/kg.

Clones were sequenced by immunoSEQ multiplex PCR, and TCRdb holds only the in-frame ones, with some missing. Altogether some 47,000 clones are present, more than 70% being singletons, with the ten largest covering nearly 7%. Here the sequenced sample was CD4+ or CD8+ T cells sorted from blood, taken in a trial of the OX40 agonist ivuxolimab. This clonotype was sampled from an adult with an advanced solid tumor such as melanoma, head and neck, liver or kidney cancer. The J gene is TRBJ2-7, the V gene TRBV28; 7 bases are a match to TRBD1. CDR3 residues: CATFSLDRSYEQYF. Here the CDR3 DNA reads TGTGCCACTTTTTCACTGGACAGGTCCTACGAGCAGTACTTC.